The T cell receptor (beta chain) described here comes from a study of T cells after yellow fever vaccination. This clonotype occurred many times. TCRdb processed the 5' RACE reads anew with MiXCR; each CDR3 protein has one entry. Seen here are about 330,000 distinct CDR3 sequences, roughly 6.8% observed once, and the top ten hold over 15%. V lost 3 bases and J lost 3, with 13 bases in between. Germline CDR1 reads SGDLS; CDR2 reads YYNGEE. The CDR3 consists of 15 residues. The J gene is TRBJ2-4, the V gene TRBV9; tentatively, D is TRBD1 or TRBD2 (5 bases each). The receptor was derived from a man aged 18-30 years who received the YFV17D yellow fever vaccine. The sample consisted of PBMCs, taken around 45 days after the first yellow fever vaccination. The CDR3 spells CASSAPGTDKNIQYF. DNA for the CDR3: TGTGCCAGCAGCGCGCCAGGGACGGACAAAAACATTCAGTACTTC. Based on the CDR3 plus reference TRBV9 and TRBJ2-4, the full variable domain is DSGVTQTPKHLITATGQRVTLRCSPRSGDLSVYWYQQSLDQGLQFLIQYYNGEERAKGNILERFSAQQFPDLHSELNLSSLELGDSALYFCASSAPGTDKNIQYFGAGTRLSVL.